Listed below are T cell receptor beta chains from one sample, sequenced in a study of T cell repertoires in cytomegalovirus infection. TCRdb analysed the reads with MiXCR anew, one entry per CDR3 protein. The repertoire has about 63,000 distinct CDR3 sequences, around 21% of them found once; the top ten carry around 70%. No cognate antigen is known for these TCRs. Material: CD8+ T cells from cultured PBMCs, obtained from culture after CMV antigen stimulation. The receptor source for this set is a human donor in good health (CMV status not recorded). Some clones in this sample may be carry-over from other donors' samples. Both conserved end residues are part of each CDR3. D genes are given only for firm matches. Clone size is shown for a subset of rows, as once, few, many or a class of expanded clone.

>TRBV9|TRBD2|-|TRBJ2-5
TGTGCCAGCAGCCGGACTAGCGGGGGGGCCTTGGAAGAGACCCAGTACTTC
CASSRTSGGALEETQYF
>TRBV6-6|-|-|TRBJ2-7
TGTGCCAGCAGTTACTCGCAGGGTACCTCCTACGAGCAGTACTTC
CASSYSQGTSYEQYF
>TRBV7-2|-|-|TRBJ1-4
TGTGCCAGCAGCCTCGGCGTGGGGACGACTAATGAAAAACTGTTTTTT
CASSLGVGTTNEKLFF
>TRBV12-3/TRBV12-4|-|-|TRBJ1-2
TGTGCCAGCAGTTTGGCAGGTAGCGCCCGGAACTATGGCTACACCTTC
CASSLAGSARNYGYTF
>TRBV2|-|-|TRBJ1-1
TGTGCCAGCAGTGAAACAGCCTTGAACACTGAAGCTTTCTTT
CASSETALNTEAFF
>TRBV4-1|-|-|TRBJ1-2
TGCGCCAGCAGCCAAGATCTCTTCTTCCCTGGCTACACCTTC
CASSQDLFFPGYTF
>TRBV7-9|-|few|TRBJ1-1
TGTGCCAGCAGCTTAGGCGGGGTCCTGAACACTGAAGCTTTCTTT
CASSLGGVLNTEAFF
>TRBV20-1|-|few|TRBJ2-1
TGCAGTGCTAGACTGCTTTGGACAGAAAACACAGACTACCTCTCCTACAATGAGCAGTTCTTC
CSARLLWTENTDYLSYNEQFF
>TRBV7-3|TRBD1|many|TRBJ2-1
TGTGCCAGCAGCCCGACAGGGGGCGAGCAGTTCTTC
CASSPTGGEQFF
>TRBV9|-|-|TRBJ1-1
TGTGCCAGCGACGGAGGATTGAACACTGAAGCTTTCTTT
CASDGGLNTEAFF
>TRBV6-5|TRBD2|few|TRBJ2-1
TGTGCCAGCAGTTACTCCAGGCGGGGGGCTTACAATGAGCAGTTCTTC
CASSYSRRGAYNEQFF
>TRBV12-3/TRBV12-4|-|-|TRBJ1-6
TGTGCCAGCAGTTTACAGGGTCATTCACCCCTCCACTTT
CASSLQGHSPLHF
>TRBV7-9|-|few|TRBJ1-2
TGTGCCAGCAGCTTAGCGGGGGGGGGTGATGGCTACACCTTC
CASSLAGGGDGYTF
>TRBV7-8|-|few|TRBJ2-7
TGTGCCAGCAGCTTAGCGGGGGAAGCCGAGCAGTACTTC
CASSLAGEAEQYF
>TRBV6-5|-|few|TRBJ1-3
TGTGCCAGCAGTTACCAGGGGCCCGGAAACACCATATATTTT
CASSYQGPGNTIYF
>TRBV23-1|-|few|TRBJ1-5
TGCGCCACCCGGGTGGCAGGCGGTTCGGGGATCATCCAGCCCCAGCATTTT
CATRVAGGSGIIQPQHF
>TRBV6-5|TRBD2|few|TRBJ2-5
TGTGCCAGCAGTCCGGGACTAGCGTCCGAGACCCAGTACTTC
CASSPGLASETQYF
>TRBV7-2|-|-|TRBJ2-7
TGTGCCAGCAGCCATTACATCTCCTACGAGCAGTACTTC
CASSHYISYEQYF
>TRBV7-2|-|few|TRBJ1-5
TGTGCCAGCAGCTCGACAGCGAATCAGCCCCAGCATTTT
CASSSTANQPQHF
>TRBV6-5|TRBD1|few|TRBJ2-1
TGTGCCACCAAGAGGACAGGGATTGGCAATGAGCAGTTCTTC
CATKRTGIGNEQFF
>TRBV28|TRBD1|-|TRBJ2-3
TGTGCCAGCAGTTTCGGTTCACGGACAGGGGGCCGGGTGGATACGCAGTATTTT
CASSFGSRTGGRVDTQYF
>TRBV7-6|-|once|TRBJ2-3
TGTGCCAGCAGCTTAGGAGAGGGGCCCGATACGCAGTATTTT
CASSLGEGPDTQYF
>TRBV20-1|TRBD2|few|TRBJ2-7
TGCAGTGCTAGAGATAGGGAGGGTAGCGCCTACGAGCAGTACTTC
CSARDREGSAYEQYF
>TRBV2|TRBD1|-|TRBJ2-1
TGTGCCAGCACCCTACCATGGGACAGGGACAATGAGCAGTTCTTC
CASTLPWDRDNEQFF
>TRBV7-6|-|few|TRBJ1-1
TGTGCCAGCAGCTTAGGCCCGTCCGCTGAAGCTTTCTTT
CASSLGPSAEAFF
>TRBV7-2|-|few|TRBJ2-1
TGTGCCAGCAGCTCACTAAATGAGCAGTTCTTC
CASSSLNEQFF
>TRBV6-6|-|-|TRBJ1-1
TGTGCCAGCAGTTACCGTCCGGGCGACCCTGAAGCTTTCTTT
CASSYRPGDPEAFF
>TRBV7-6|-|-|TRBJ1-1
TGTGCCAGCAGCCGTCAGCTGAACACTGAAGCTTTCTTT
CASSRQLNTEAFF
>TRBV19|TRBD1|-|TRBJ2-1
TGTGCCAGTAGTATCGGGACAGGGCCCTACAATGAGCAGTTCTTC
CASSIGTGPYNEQFF
>TRBV5-8|-|few|TRBJ1-4
TGTGCCAGCAGCTCCGAATTAACGACAGACACAACTAATGAAAAACTGTTTTTT
CASSSELTTDTTNEKLFF
>TRBV7-6|-|few|TRBJ1-1
TGTGCCAGCAGCTTAGCGACCCCTGGCACTGAAGCTTTCTTT
CASSLATPGTEAFF
>TRBV7-2|TRBD1|few|TRBJ2-7
TGTGCCAGCAGCTTTCCGACAGGGGGAAACGAGCAGTACTTC
CASSFPTGGNEQYF
>TRBV7-6|TRBD1|-|TRBJ1-2
TGTGCCAGCAGCTCCCGACAGGGGGGACGCTATGGCTACACCTTC
CASSSRQGGRYGYTF
>TRBV4-3|-|medium-sized|TRBJ1-3
TGCGCCAGCAGCCAAGATATAGGGGATGGAAACACCATATATTTT
CASSQDIGDGNTIYF
>TRBV6-2/TRBV6-3|-|-|TRBJ1-1
TGTGCCAGCAGTTCTGGGGGCTCTTCCACTGAAGCTTTCTTT
CASSSGGSSTEAFF
>TRBV7-6|-|few|TRBJ1-6
TGTGCCAGCAGCTCCGACACCAGCTCCTATAATTCACCCCTCCACTTT
CASSSDTSSYNSPLHF
>TRBV6-6|TRBD2|-|TRBJ2-3
TGTGCCAGCAGTTACCCCCTTGCGGGGGATCCCGATTACACAGATACGCAGTATTTT
CASSYPLAGDPDYTDTQYF
>TRBV7-2|TRBD2|few|TRBJ2-1
TGTGCCAGCAGCTTAGAGGGGCTCGTTAGCGGGGGACCTTTGGATGAGCAGTTCTTC
CASSLEGLVSGGPLDEQFF
>TRBV4-1|TRBD1|few|TRBJ1-1
TGCGCCAGCAGCCAACGTACAGGGGGCACTGAAGCTTTCTTT
CASSQRTGGTEAFF
>TRBV4-1|-|-|TRBJ2-2
TGCGCCAGCAGCCAAGGGAGGGGGAACACCGGGGAGCTGTTTTTT
CASSQGRGNTGELFF
>TRBV12-3/TRBV12-4|-|-|TRBJ1-2
TGTGCCAGCAGTTTAATAGCTTTCTATGGCTACACCTTC
CASSLIAFYGYTF
>TRBV28|TRBD1|few|TRBJ1-5
TGTGCCAGCAGTTTATTCCAGGGGGCCAATCAGCCCCAGCATTTT
CASSLFQGANQPQHF
>TRBV7-9|-|few|TRBJ1-2
TGTGCCAGCAGCCCGGGGGATTATGGCTACACCTTC
CASSPGDYGYTF
>TRBV7-2|TRBD1|-|TRBJ1-6
TGTGCCAGCAGCCCGGACAGGGTTTCACCCCTCCACTTT
CASSPDRVSPLHF
>TRBV7-6|TRBD2|few|TRBJ2-7
TGTGCCAGCAGCTTCCGCGGGGGGGGCCACGAGCAGTACTTC
CASSFRGGGHEQYF
>TRBV2|-|many|TRBJ1-3
TGTGCCAGCAGCGGCGGAAACACCATATATTTT
CASSGGNTIYF
>TRBV4-1|-|few|TRBJ1-6
TGCGCCAGCAGCCAAGTCGATATGGGTCTTGTTTATTCACCCCTCCACTTT
CASSQVDMGLVYSPLHF
>TRBV12-3/TRBV12-4|TRBD1|few|TRBJ1-6
TGTGCCAGCAGCGGACAGGGGAATTCACCCCTCCACTTT
CASSGQGNSPLHF
>TRBV15|-|few|TRBJ2-1
TGTGCCACCAGCAGAGATGGGACCCAAACAGGGTGGACCTTACGGAATGAGCAGTTCTTC
CATSRDGTQTGWTLRNEQFF
>TRBV12-3/TRBV12-4|TRBD1|-|TRBJ2-7
TGTGCCAGCAGTCCACAGGGGAAGAACTACGAGCAGTACTTC
CASSPQGKNYEQYF
>TRBV7-8|TRBD2|-|TRBJ2-1
TGTGCCAGCAGCATAAGGGGACTAGCGGGAGGCGATGAGCAGTTCTTC
CASSIRGLAGGDEQFF
>TRBV27|TRBD1|few|TRBJ1-5
TGTGCCAGCAGTTCAGGACAGGGCGGTCAGCCCCAGCATTTT
CASSSGQGGQPQHF
>TRBV7-8|TRBD1|-|TRBJ1-5
TGTGCCAGTACCGGCGGGACAGGGGGCAATCAGCCCCAGCATTTT
CASTGGTGGNQPQHF
>TRBV4-3|TRBD1|-|TRBJ2-1
TGCGCCAGCAGCCCAAGGACAGGGTGGAATGAGCAGTTCTTC
CASSPRTGWNEQFF
>TRBV28|-|many|TRBJ2-7
TGTGCCAGCAGTTTCGCCGGGACCACCTACGAGCAGTACTTC
CASSFAGTTYEQYF
>TRBV7-2|-|few|TRBJ2-5
TGTGCCAGCAGCTTAGCAGGGAAGTACCAAGAGACCCAGTACTTC
CASSLAGKYQETQYF
>TRBV7-2|-|-|TRBJ2-7
TGTGCCAGCAGCTTAGAAAGCGGACAGCACTACGAGCAGTACTTC
CASSLESGQHYEQYF
>TRBV7-7|-|-|TRBJ2-2
TGTGCCAGCAGCCCCGAGCGTGTCACCGGGGAGCTGTTTTTT
CASSPERVTGELFF
>TRBV4-1|-|-|TRBJ1-3
TGCGCCAGCAGCCAAATAACCCTTCCTGGAAACACCATATATTTT
CASSQITLPGNTIYF